The 21 T cell receptor beta chains below come from one sample, sequenced in a study of shared T cell receptors in the human thymus (dated by TCRdb to 2020 to 2023). Libraries were built with the immunoSEQ multiplex PCR assay. The clones in this table, taken by TCRdb from immuneACCESS, are in-frame only. Not every clone is retained; where verified, under half of the shortfall comes from an unresolved V gene, and the cause of the rest is unknown. For this sample there are almost 550,000 clones; about 84% appear just once. About 0.013% of the sample comes from the top ten. The same specimen was also included in a second study, on human thymus T cells.

Source material: thymocytes. Every receptor here comes from a boy less than two years old with a congenital heart defect. Donor details come from another sample of the same person, matched by shared clones.

The V and J genes are TRBV30 and TRBJ2-5, with TRBD1 matching over 8 bases. V gave up 7 bases and J gave up 3 bases; unmatched junction bases: 13. This CDR3 is 15 amino acids long. Germline CDR1 reads GTSNPN; CDR2 reads SVGIG (reference sequence). CDR3 nucleotides: TGTGCCTCCTCACGGGGCAGGGGGCGGGAAGAGACCCAGTACTTC. As protein: CASSRGRGREETQYF.

The rearrangement links TRBV6-5 to TRBJ2-7; D remains ambiguous. V was pared by 7 bases and J by 4 bases, with 17 bases between. The CDR3 contains 14 residues. Germline-derived CDR1 and CDR2 are MNHEY and SVGAGI. CDR3 DNA: TGTGCCAGCACAGTTTGGAGCTCCGATTACGAGCAGTACTTC. Its protein product is CASTVWSSDYEQYF.

V usage is TRBV14 and J usage is TRBJ2-2; D is ambiguous. This CDR3 is 14 amino acids long. The germline V gene has CDR1 SGHDN and CDR2 FVKESK. Trimming shortened V by 3 bases and J by 0 bases, and 5 bases separated the two germline ends. DNA of the CDR3: TGTGCCAGCAGCCAGAGTCCGAACACCGGGGAGCTGTTTTTT. This encodes CASSQSPNTGELFF.

V gene TRBV6-1 combines with J gene TRBJ1-1; D ambiguous. The CDR3 is 11 amino acids. The V end lost 7 bases, the J end lost 2 bases, and 5 bases lay between the germline ends. CDR1 MNHNS and CDR2 SASEGT come from the germline V gene. In DNA, the CDR3 is TGTGCCAGCATCCTTAACACTGAAGCTTTCTTT. This encodes CASILNTEAFF.

This chain uses TRBV10-3 with TRBJ1-1; TRBD1 matches 7 bases. The V segment lost 3 bases and the J segment 4 bases; nucleotides outside the gene matches: 8. Germline V gene sequence: CDR1 ENHRY, CDR2 SYGVKD. This CDR3 region has 15 residues. The CDR3 sequence: CAISDPRGDGTEAFF. The CDR3 DNA sequence: TGTGCCATCAGTGACCCCAGGGGGGATGGCACTGAAGCTTTCTTT.

This rearrangement joins TRBV4-3 to TRBJ2-7, with 10 positions matching TRBD2. The CDR3 runs 17 residues. The V segment lost 1 base and the J segment 2 bases; nucleotides outside the gene matches: 8. CDR1 is LGHNA and CDR2 is YSLEER in the germline V gene. CDR3 region: CASSQGNALAGPYEQYF. In DNA, the CDR3 is TGCGCCAGCAGCCAAGGGAATGCACTAGCGGGGCCCTACGAGCAGTACTTC.

The chain uses TRBV4-1 and TRBJ1-2; a possible D gene is TRBD1 (6 bases). Trimming stripped 1 base from V and 7 bases from J, with 31 bases between. CDR1 MGHRA and CDR2 YSYEKL come from the germline V gene. The CDR3 consists of 20 residues. The CDR3 region is CASSQGADSDPLRLWGGYTF. CDR3 DNA: TGCGCCAGCAGCCAAGGGGCGGACAGTGACCCCCTGCGACTATGGGGTGGCTACACCTTC.

The V call is TRBV7-2, the J call TRBJ2-6; a weak D match, TRBD1 (5 bases). V was pared by 0 bases and J by 1 base, with 13 bases between. CDR1 is SGHTA and CDR2 is FQGNSA in the germline V gene. The CDR3 covers 18 residues. CDR3 protein: CASSLAFREGSGANVLTF. Here the CDR3 DNA reads TGTGCCAGCAGCTTAGCGTTCAGGGAAGGATCTGGGGCCAACGTCCTGACTTTC. The full variable domain, its missing parts supplied by reference TRBV7-2 and TRBJ2-6, is GAGVSQSPSNKVTEKGKDVELRCDPISGHTALYWYRQSLGQGLEFLIYFQGNSAPDKSGLPSDRFSAERTGGSVSTLTIQRTQQEDSAVYLCASSLAFREGSGANVLTFGAGSRLTVL.

In its sample, this clone was seen a few times. The CDR3 bases are TGCGCCAGCGCGGGGGCACCCAATCAGCCCCAGCATTTT. It is translated as CASAGAPNQPQHF. The chain links TRBV23-1 to TRBJ1-5; D perhaps matches TRBD1 (6 bases). TRBV23-1 is an open reading frame, and its role is uncertain. The CDR3 consists of 13 residues. V was cut by 8 bases and J by 3 bases, with 11 bases left in between.

The chain is built from TRBV7-9 and TRBJ1-1; no reliable D call. Germline assignment: CDR1 SEHNR and CDR2 FQNEAQ (reference sequence). Deletions cut 5 bases from V and 1 base from J, with 11 bases between. The length of the CDR3 is 14 residues. As DNA, the CDR3 is TGTGCCAGCAGCCCCCGGGAAGGGAACACTGAAGCTTTCTTT. Residues: CASSPREGNTEAFF.

The V call is TRBV19, the J call TRBJ2-7, with 14 bases matching TRBD2. Germline-derived CDR1 and CDR2 are LNHDA and SQIVND (reference sequence). V was clipped by 5 bases and J by 10 bases; unmatched bases: 4. The CDR3 has 13 residues. CDR3 sequence reads: CASSPGLAGVQYF. For the CDR3, the DNA is TGTGCCAGTAGTCCGGGACTAGCGGGAGTACAGTACTTC.

The chain couples TRBV15 to TRBJ2-1; 10 bases are shared with TRBD2. Germline CDR1 and CDR2: LNHNV and YYDKDF (reference sequence). The CDR3 runs to 17 residues. V was pared by 1 base and J by 6 bases, with 9 bases of the junction left unmatched. Written as DNA, the CDR3 is TGTGCCACCAGCAGAGTAAGCGGAGCGGGAGGGCCCAATGAGCAGTTCTTC. Protein: CATSRVSGAGGPNEQFF.

The V gene is TRBV29-1, the J gene TRBJ1-2, with D perhaps TRBD1 (6 bases). CDR3 length equals 12 residues. Germline V gene sequence: CDR1 SQVTM, CDR2 ANQGSEA. The ends were cut back, 4 bases at V and 8 bases at J, with 14 bases in the middle. The CDR3 is CSVGDIGNGYTF. The CDR3 nucleotides read TGCAGCGTTGGGGACATCGGAAACGGCTACACCTTC.

This clone was seen a few times. The gene calls are TRBV13 and TRBJ2-1; weak D call: TRBD2 (5 bases). CDR3 length equals 13 residues. Germline V gene data show CDR1 as PRHDT and CDR2 as FYEKMQ (reference sequence). Trimming took off 4 bases at V and 6 bases at J, with 10 bases between the two ends. CDR3: CASSYGERNEQFF. The CDR3 DNA is TGTGCCAGCAGCTACGGGGAGCGCAATGAGCAGTTCTTC.

The V gene is TRBV28, the J gene TRBJ2-7, with TRBD1 matching 9 bases. In germline, CDR1 is MDHEN, CDR2 SYDVKM. This CDR3 contains 16 residues. The V gene end was trimmed by 4 bases and the J gene end by 1 base; junction bases not matched to a gene: 8. The CDR3 sequence: CASSSPRTGESYEQYF. In DNA form, the CDR3 reads TGTGCCAGCAGTTCCCCGAGGACAGGGGAGTCCTACGAGCAGTACTTC.

V usage is TRBV11-3 and J usage is TRBJ2-1; 11 bases are a match to TRBD2. CDR3 length equals 15 residues. Losses at the gene ends were 3 bases for V and 2 bases for J; bases not matched to a gene: 0. The germline CDR1 and CDR2 sequences are SGHNT and YENEEA. CDR3 loop: CASSFSGRAYNEQFF. The CDR3, as DNA: TGTGCCAGCAGCTTTAGCGGGAGGGCCTACAATGAGCAGTTCTTC.

The chain couples TRBV6-5 to TRBJ2-5, with 8 positions matching TRBD2. Germline V gene data show CDR1 as MNHEY and CDR2 as SVGAGI. This CDR3 spans 16 amino acids. Trimming took 0 bases from V and 7 from J; bases not matched to a gene: 10. CDR3 region: CASSYSGEAGAGTQYF. CDR3 nucleotide sequence: TGTGCCAGCAGTTACTCGGGGGAAGCGGGAGCGGGGACCCAGTACTTC.

V gene TRBV7-3 combines with J gene TRBJ1-1; no definite D call. The CDR3 runs to 12 residues. Germline V gene lookup returns CDR1 SGHTA and CDR2 FQGTGA. Trimming removed 5 bases at V and 5 bases at J, with 9 bases between. The CDR3 DNA sequence: TGTGCCAGCAGCCCGGGTGGTACTGAAGCTTTCTTT. It specifies CASSPGGTEAFF.

The rearrangement uses TRBV4-3 and TRBJ2-2, with a tentative D call TRBD2 (6 bases). CDR3 length equals 16 residues. Germline CDR1 reads LGHNA; CDR2 reads YSLEER. V was trimmed by 1 base and J by 3 bases, leaving 12 bases between them. The CDR3 loop is CASSQVSGSYTGELFF. The CDR3 nucleotides read TGCGCCAGCAGCCAAGTAAGCGGGTCATACACCGGGGAGCTGTTTTTT.

This chain uses TRBV27 with TRBJ2-1, with TRBD2 identical over 10 bases. Per the germline V gene, CDR1 is MNHEY and CDR2 is SMNVEV (reference sequence). There are 16 residues in the CDR3. J lost 6 bases, V lost 7 bases, and 12 bases had no gene match. The CDR3 nucleotides are TGTGCCAGCACTCCGGGGGCTAGCGGGAGTCCCAATGAGCAGTTCTTC. It codes for CASTPGASGSPNEQFF.

CDR3 protein: CAWIVSLDYGYTF. The CDR3 DNA follows: TGTGCCTGGATTGTAAGCCTGGACTATGGCTACACCTTC. The chain uses TRBV30 and TRBJ1-2, with D hard to call. The V gene lost 4 bases and the J gene lost 3 bases, with 12 bases spanning the gap. CDR3 length: 13 residues. Per the germline V gene, CDR1 is GTSNPN and CDR2 is SVGIG (reference sequence).